This T cell receptor (beta chain) emerged from a study of T cell responses to AZD1222 COVID-19 vaccine. Study-wide points: The peak T cell response came first, and repertoires were sampled only after it.

The assay was immunoSEQ multiplex PCR, and TCRdb's table has in-frame clones only and misses some. The table includes 100,000 to 150,000 clones, around 93% detected once. Concerning this clone: Its antigen remains unknown.

This CDR3 comprises 13 residues. Germline V gene sequence: CDR1 SGDLS, CDR2 YYNGEE. V lost 7 bases and J lost 0, with 8 bases in between. This sequence joins TRBV9 and TRBJ2-1, with D hard to call. The clonotype was recovered from an adult in good health. Sequencing was performed on peripheral blood, taken on day 0 of AZD1222 vaccination. The CDR3 protein is CASATSSYNEQFF. The CDR3 DNA is TGTGCCAGCGCGACGAGCTCCTACAATGAGCAGTTCTTC.